This TCR beta chain was found in a study of blood T cell repertoires in COVID-19. Study background: COVID-19 samples collected from the United States, Italy and Spain covered acute and convalescent phases. PBMCs, B-cell-depleted T cells, or T cells provided the cDNA or gDNA that made up the material.

Produced via immunoSEQ multiplex PCR; TCRdb's table is partial and in-frame only. The table lists some 70,000 clones, approximately 84% of them singletons. From germline, CDR1 is SGHRS and CDR2 YFSETQ. Trimming cost V 0 bases and J 5 bases, with 9 bases left between them. The CDR3 extends over 15 amino acids. The rearrangement uses TRBV5-1 and TRBJ1-6; possibly TRBD1 for D (5 bases). This sequence was found in a woman aged 55 to 70 with acute or convalescent COVID-19. The material sequenced was peripheral blood. CDR3 amino acids: CASSLDRPDNSPLHF. The CDR3 DNA reads as TGCGCCAGCAGCTTGGACAGGCCCGATAATTCACCCCTCCACTTT.